These 26 T cell receptor beta chains were all obtained from the same sample, sequenced in a study of post-analysis software for immune sequencing data (dated by TCRdb to between 2014 and 2017). Results and caveats for the whole study, not just this receptor: A handful of TRBV segments, including TRBV5-6, TRBV5-1 and TRBV20-1, were significantly more frequent in patients than controls.

Libraries were built with PCR. The listed sequencing device is Illumina HiSeq 2500. To reduce PCR and sequencing biases, unique molecular identifiers were incorporated into the TCR beta cDNA libraries. TCRdb took the public reads, trimmed them with fastp at Q25, ran MiXCR for clone calling and kept in-frame beta chains. Merged by CDR3 protein, the rows form single entries marked with the most common genes and DNA. This sample gives hundreds of thousands of distinct CDR3 sequences in total; approximately 57% of them show up just once. The ten largest clones represent approximately 4.5% of the sample. Antigens for these TCRs are unknown. Sequencing used blood. The receptors shown here come from a girl aged 10-17 years with multiple sclerosis.

The chain carries TRBV5-5 and TRBJ2-5; tentative D call: TRBD2 (6 bases). Germline V gene lookup returns CDR1 SGHKS and CDR2 YYEKEE (reference sequence). With 2 bases removed from V and 5 bases from J, the gap between germline ends came to 13 bases. CDR3 length: 14 residues. This chain's CDR3 is CASSFGTLGETQYF. DNA of the CDR3: TGTGCCAGCAGCTTCGGGACTCTGGGGGAGACCCAGTACTTC.

The chain employs TRBV6-5 and TRBJ2-4; 11 nucleotides align to TRBD2. The tail of the sequence fits TRBJ2-7 better, so the J call may be wrong. The germline gives CDR1 MNHEY, CDR2 SVGAGI. The CDR3 consists of 16 residues. The CDR3 region has the DNA TGTGCCAGCAGTTACTCCCTAACTAGCGGGAGATACGAGCAGTACTTC. Encoded protein: CASSYSLTSGRYEQYF.

The chain links TRBV20-1 to TRBJ2-3, with D maybe TRBD2 (7 bases). Germline CDR1 DFQATT, CDR2 SNEGSKA (reference sequence). This CDR3 is built from 14 residues. V lost 3 bases, J lost 0 bases, and 10 bases lay in between. The CDR3 sequence: CSARWGGSTDTQYF. Written as DNA, the CDR3 is TGCAGTGCTAGGTGGGGGGGCAGCACAGATACGCAGTATTTT.

The chain recombines TRBV11-1 with TRBJ2-1; TRBD2 matches 9 bases. Germline assignment: CDR1 SGHAT and CDR2 FQDESV (reference sequence). The CDR3 loop spans 18 amino acids. V gave up 3 bases and J gave up 0 bases; unmatched junction bases: 9. CDR3 nucleotides: TGTGCCAGCAGCTTTCGGCTAGCGGGGCGTAGCTCCTACAATGAGCAGTTCTTC. It codes for CASSFRLAGRSSYNEQFF.

The chain carries TRBV10-3 and TRBJ2-5; TRBD1 aligns across 8 bases. The DNA end is more similar to TRBJ2-7, so the J call may be wrong. Per the germline V gene, CDR1 is ENHRY and CDR2 is SYGVKD. The CDR3 spans 13 residues. Here the CDR3 DNA reads TGTGCCATCGGGACAGGCATGACGTACGAGCAGTACTTC. The encoded protein is CAIGTGMTYEQYF.

V is TRBV7-6 and J is TRBJ2-5, with 8 bases matching TRBD1. Trimming cost V 5 bases and J 1 base; bases outside gene matches: 9. The CDR3 runs to 16 residues. Germline assignment: CDR1 SGHVS and CDR2 FNYEAQ. CDR3 sequence (DNA): TGTGCCAGCAGCATCCGACAGGGGAGGATCCAAGAGACCCAGTACTTC. It yields the protein CASSIRQGRIQETQYF.

The rearrangement uses TRBV6-5 and TRBJ1-2; tentatively, D is TRBD1 (6 bases). In germline, CDR1 is MNHEY, CDR2 SVGAGI. The V end was cut by 0 bases, the J end by 6 bases, with 17 bases between. CDR3 length: 16 residues. CDR3: CASSYSTGFHRDGYTF. The CDR3 nucleotides read TGTGCCAGCAGTTACTCCACAGGGTTCCACCGGGATGGCTACACCTTC.

The J gene is TRBJ1-1, the V gene TRBV14; 7 nucleotides align to TRBD1. The V gene's germline CDR1 is SGHDN and CDR2 FVKESK. V dropped 4 bases and J dropped 11; count of bases not matched to a gene: 7. The CDR3 loop spans 12 amino acids. The CDR3 reads CASSRGQRQAFF. CDR3 DNA: TGTGCCAGCAGCCGGGGACAGAGGCAGGCTTTCTTT.

This clonotype appeared once. The chain couples TRBV5-1 to TRBJ2-4; 13 bases are shared with TRBD2. Per the germline V gene, CDR1 is SGHRS and CDR2 is YFSETQ. The V and J ends lost 2 bases and 5 bases, in that order; junction bases with no gene match: 4. The CDR3 extends over 16 amino acids. CDR3 sequence reads: CASSLGTSGTQNIQYF. CDR3 sequence (DNA): TGCGCCAGCAGCTTAGGGACTAGCGGGACGCAAAACATTCAGTACTTC.

This clonotype came up a few times. A read error may produce the germline difference seen at one junction end. The chain recombines TRBV2 with TRBJ2-1; TRBD1 matches 7 bases. The germline gives CDR1 SNHLY, CDR2 FYNNEI. This CDR3 is built from 14 residues. The CDR3 nucleotides are TGTGCCAGCAGTCGTACCGGGACAGCCTATGAGCAGGACTTC. It is translated as CASSRTGTAYEQDF.

This clonotype has a handful of counts. The gene calls are TRBV27 and TRBJ1-5; 8 bases align to TRBD1. Germline CDR1 reads MNHEY; CDR2 reads SMNVEV (reference sequence). The J segment lost 6 bases and the V segment lost 2 bases, leaving 9 bases of the junction unmatched. CDR3 length equals 16 residues. The CDR3 reads CASSLQGAHGFQPQHF. In DNA, the CDR3 is TGTGCCAGCAGTTTACAGGGGGCGCACGGTTTTCAGCCCCAGCATTTT.

The rearrangement uses TRBV20-1 and TRBJ2-7; the D gene is possibly TRBD1 (6 bases). V was cut by 6 bases and J by 7 bases, with 13 bases left in between. There are 11 residues in the CDR3. The germline gives CDR1 DFQATT, CDR2 SNEGSKA (reference sequence). CDR3 in amino acids: CSAAGTSEQYF. The CDR3 coding sequence is TGCAGTGCGGCCGGGACATCTGAGCAGTACTTC.

The chain is built from TRBV12-3 or TRBV12-4 and TRBJ1-1; D call uncertain. Trimming took off 5 bases at V and 11 bases at J, with 15 bases between the two ends. CDR3 size: 12 residues. Here the CDR3 DNA reads TGTGCCAGCAGTCAGACACGGCTAGCCGCTTTCTTT. Its translation is CASSQTRLAAFF.

This clonotype occurred many times. This rearrangement joins TRBV4-2 to TRBJ2-1; TRBD1 matches at 11 bases. CDR3 size: 16 residues. Losses at the gene ends were 0 bases for V and 7 bases for J; bases not matched to a gene: 5. Per the germline V gene, CDR1 is LGHNA and CDR2 is YNFKEQ. The CDR3 loop is CASSQDPGTGGNEQFF. CDR3 DNA: TGTGCCAGCAGCCAAGATCCGGGGACAGGGGGTAATGAGCAGTTCTTC.

As regards this clonotype: A much larger clone differs by one base, so this may be a read error. V gene TRBV5-6 combines with J gene TRBJ2-3; the D is unclear. The CDR3 loop spans 15 amino acids. Germline V CDR1 and CDR2: SGHDT, YYEEEE. The CDR3 loop is CASSLGTYGTDTQDF. The CDR3 coding sequence is TGTGCCAGCAGCTTGGGAACTTACGGCACAGATACGCAGGATTTT. The variable domain in full, with the rest retrieved from reference TRBV5-6 and TRBJ2-3, is DAGVTQSPTHLIKTRGQQVTLRCSPKSGHDTVSWYQQALGQGPQFIFQYYEEEERQRGNFPDRFSGHQFPNYSSELNVNALLLGDSALYLCASSLGTYGTDTQDFGPGTRLTVL.

This clonotype appeared a single time. This chain links TRBV13 with TRBJ2-1; the D call may be TRBD1 or TRBD2 (5 bases each). The germline V gene encodes CDR1 PRHDT and CDR2 FYEKMQ (reference sequence). Trimming removed 3 bases from V and 0 bases from J, with 9 bases in between. This CDR3 is built from 15 residues. The chain's CDR3 is CASSLGRNSYNEQFF. The CDR3 nucleotides read TGTGCCAGCAGCTTGGGACGTAACTCCTACAATGAGCAGTTCTTC.

This chain connects TRBV4-1 to TRBJ1-2; 7 nucleotides line up with TRBD1. Trimming at V came to 4 bases and at J to 3 bases, leaving 5 bases not matched to a gene. The CDR3 sequence is 14 residues long. Looked up from germline, CDR1 is MGHRA and CDR2 is YSYEKL. This CDR3 reads CASSPGDSYYGYTF. The CDR3 DNA sequence: TGCGCCAGCAGCCCAGGGGACAGTTACTATGGCTACACCTTC.

The J gene is TRBJ1-4, the V gene TRBV4-1; D not certain. CDR1 is MGHRA, CDR2 YSYEKL, per germline. The CDR3 has 15 residues. Trimming stripped 1 base from V and 4 bases from J, with 10 bases between. CDR3 loop: CASSQGGQINEKLFF. CDR3 bases: TGCGCCAGCAGCCAAGGAGGGCAGATTAATGAAAAACTGTTTTTT.

This clonotype showed up just a few times. The chain joins TRBV5-1 to TRBJ1-2; 7 positions match TRBD1. This CDR3 region has 12 residues. CDR1 and CDR2 from the germline V gene are SGHRS and YFSETQ. V lost 4 bases to trimming and J lost 7 bases; unmatched junction nucleotides: 4. CDR3: CASSTGTVGYTF. CDR3 sequence (DNA): TGCGCCAGCAGCACCGGGACAGTTGGCTACACCTTC.

The chain recombines TRBV12-3 or TRBV12-4 with TRBJ1-2; possible D gene TRBD1, 6 bases. This CDR3 has 19 amino acids. The ends were cut back, 3 bases at V and 4 bases at J, with 27 bases in the middle. The CDR3 DNA reads TGTGCCAGCAGTTTTTGGGGAGTACGAGGGACACCCAACCCCTATGGCTACACCTTC. Translating gives CASSFWGVRGTPNPYGYTF.

The chain carries TRBV14 and TRBJ2-1, with a tentative D call TRBD2 (6 bases). Germline CDR1 reads SGHDN; CDR2 reads FVKESK. The length of the CDR3 is 13 residues. Trimming shortened V by 1 base and J by 8 bases, and 9 bases separated the two germline ends. CDR3 DNA: TGTGCCAGCAGCCAAGTTACTAGCCATGAGCAGTTCTTC. Translating it yields CASSQVTSHEQFF.

A few counts support this clonotype. The chain combines TRBV9 with TRBJ2-5; 8 bases align to TRBD1. Gene TRBJ2-7 matches the end of the DNA better, so the J call may be wrong. CDR1 SGDLS and CDR2 YYNGEE come from the germline V gene. The CDR3 sequence is 14 residues long. CDR3 sequence (DNA): TGTGCCAGCAGCGTAGGGACAGGGCTAGACGAGCAGTACTTC. It translates to CASSVGTGLDEQYF.

This sequence joins TRBV20-1 and TRBJ2-1; D is perhaps TRBD1 or TRBD2 (5 bases each). The J call is uncertain, as TRBJ2-7 better fits the DNA end. CDR1 DFQATT and CDR2 SNEGSKA come from the germline V gene (reference sequence). The CDR3 is made up of 14 amino acids. The CDR3 sequence is CSARDGTEYNEQYF. CDR3 DNA: TGCAGTGCTAGAGATGGGACGGAATACAATGAGCAGTACTTC.

The chain couples TRBV6-2 or TRBV6-3 to TRBJ2-1; D call uncertain. Germline V lookup: CDR1 MNHEY, CDR2 SVGEGT. V lost 8 bases and J 10 bases, leaving 21 bases between the germline ends. The CDR3 runs 14 residues. The CDR3 DNA reads TGTGCCAGCCGGTTAACCCTCCTCACCGACGAGCAGTTCTTC. It translates to CASRLTLLTDEQFF.

This clonotype was picked up a small number of times. V usage is TRBV18 and J usage is TRBJ2-3, with D possibly being TRBD1 (5 bases). CDR1 is KGHSH, CDR2 LQKENI, per germline. The V end was cut by 5 bases, the J end by 4 bases, with 13 bases between. There are 14 residues in the CDR3. In DNA form, the CDR3 reads TGTGCCAGCTCAACCACCGGACAATCAGATACGCAGTATTTT. Protein sequence: CASSTTGQSDTQYF.

The chain is built from TRBV7-9 and TRBJ1-4; TRBD1 matches 7 bases. CDR1 is SEHNR, CDR2 FQNEAQ, per germline (reference sequence). Trimming removed 2 bases from V and 3 bases from J; junction bases left unmatched: 3. The CDR3 extends over 15 amino acids. CDR3 coding DNA: TGTGCCAGCAGCTTAACAGGGGCGCCTAATGAAAAACTGTTTTTT. Translated, it gives CASSLTGAPNEKLFF.